What follows is one TCR beta chain and its context. CDR1 is KGHDR and CDR2 is SFDVKD in the germline V gene. The CDR3 length is 15 residues. The V and J ends lost 3 bases and 5 bases respectively, with 14 bases between them. The entry originates in a study of prognosis after radiotherapy for stage I lung cancer. Template was genomic DNA; TCR beta CDR3 amplified in two multiplex PCR rounds. Gene-specific primers for each TRBV and TRBJ gene drove first-round PCR. TCRdb re-derived calls from the multiplex PCR reads in MiXCR, one entry per CDR3 protein. The table lists about 21,000 distinct CDR3 sequences, roughly 43% of them singletons.

The receptor comes from a donor aged 50 or older with non-small cell lung cancer. The rearrangement links TRBV24-1 to TRBJ2-3; D is unclear. Sequenced here: PBMCs, sampled before or after stereotactic body radiation therapy (not recorded which). CDR3 in DNA: TGTGCCACCAGTGATCCGGTATCCCAAATAGATACGCAGTATTTT. The encoded protein is CATSDPVSQIDTQYF.